Listed below are T cell receptor beta chains from one sample, sequenced in a study of blood T cell repertoires in COVID-19. Here immunoSEQ multiplex PCR was the method, and the copy in TCRdb shows in-frame clones only, minus some. This table holds around 140,000 clones, approximately 88% found once. The sequenced sample consisted of peripheral blood. The receptors originated from a man in his 70s with acute or convalescent COVID-19. Each CDR3 is given with its conserved first and last residue. D genes are given only for firm matches. Only some rows state a clone size, as once, few, many or a class for expanded clones.

clone_size j_call v_call cdr3_length d_call cdr3_nt cdr3_aa
- TRBJ2-7 TRBV5-5 15 - TGTGCCAGCAGCTTGTATTGGATGACAGCCTACGAGCAGTACTTC CASSLYWMTAYEQYF
few TRBJ2-7 TRBV27 14 TRBD1 TGTGCCAGCAGCCCGGGACAGAATCCCTACGAGCAGTACTTC CASSPGQNPYEQYF
- TRBJ2-2 TRBV30 14 TRBD1 TGTGCCTGGAGTACGGGACAGTACACCGGGGAGCTGTTTTTT CAWSTGQYTGELFF
- TRBJ2-7 TRBV28 12 - TGTGCCAGCAGTCTCTACAGCTACGAGCAGTACTTC CASSLYSYEQYF
- TRBJ1-1 TRBV12-3/TRBV12-4 13 - TGTGCCAGCAGTTTAGCGGCCGCCCAGGGAGCTTTCTTT CASSLAAAQGAFF
- TRBJ1-2 TRBV6-1 13 TRBD1 TGTGCCAGCAGTGAAGTGACAGGGACCGGCTACACCTTC CASSEVTGTGYTF
- TRBJ1-4 TRBV20-1 12 - TGCAGTGCTAGTGGGGGGGGCGAAAAACTGTTTTTT CSASGGGEKLFF
- TRBJ2-2 TRBV5-6 17 - TGTGCCAGCAGCTCCATTAGGGGTCCCCGGGACACCGGGGAGCTGTTTTTT CASSSIRGPRDTGELFF
once TRBJ2-1 TRBV12-5 14 TRBD2 TGTGCTAGTCAGGGACTAGCGGGATGGAATGAGCAGTTCTTC CASQGLAGWNEQFF
- TRBJ2-3 TRBV28 13 - TGTGCCAGCAGAACGACAAACACAGATACGCAGTATTTT CASRTTNTDTQYF
once TRBJ2-3 TRBV5-1 16 TRBD1 TGCGCCAGCAGCCATGGGACGGGACAGGGGACAGATACGCAGTATTTT CASSHGTGQGTDTQYF
- TRBJ2-1 TRBV12-5 16 TRBD1 TGTGCTAGTGGTCCGGGGGACAGGGGGCCTTACAATGAGCAGTTCTTC CASGPGDRGPYNEQFF
- TRBJ2-5 TRBV5-4 14 TRBD2 TGTGCCAGCAGCTTGGATCTAGCGGGGGTTACCCAGTACTTC CASSLDLAGVTQYF
- TRBJ2-5 TRBV7-3 13 TRBD2 TGTGCCAGCAGCTCGATAGCGGGAGAGACCCAGTACTTC CASSSIAGETQYF
- TRBJ1-2 TRBV2 15 - TGTGCCAGCAGTGAATTCGAGACAGCAAGCTATGGCTACACCTTC CASSEFETASYGYTF
- TRBJ1-4 TRBV7-6 14 TRBD1 TGTGCCAGCAGCTCGACAGGGGGCATTGAAAAACTGTTTTTT CASSSTGGIEKLFF
- TRBJ1-5 TRBV20-1 15 - TGCAGTGCTAGTGGGGACAAGAGAAGCAATCAGCCCCAGCATTTT CSASGDKRSNQPQHF
- TRBJ2-7 TRBV5-8 13 TRBD1 TGTGCCAGCAGCCTGATACAGGGGACCGAGCAGTACTTC CASSLIQGTEQYF
- TRBJ2-3 TRBV29-1 15 - TGCAGCGTAGCCAAAAACGAACCCGTGCCAGATACGCAGTATTTT CSVAKNEPVPDTQYF
- TRBJ1-5 TRBV30 13 - TGTGCCTGGACGACGGGTAGCAATCAGCCCCAGCATTTT CAWTTGSNQPQHF
once TRBJ2-1 TRBV5-4 13 - TGTGCCAGCAGCTTAGGTCGGAGGAATGAGCAGTTCTTC CASSLGRRNEQFF
- TRBJ1-3 TRBV27 15 TRBD1 TGTGCCAGCAGTTTAACAGGGGCCTTGGGGAACACCATATATTTT CASSLTGALGNTIYF
- TRBJ2-1 TRBV27 16 TRBD2 TGTGCCAGCAGTTTAACTAGCGGGAGTTATTACAATGAGCAGTTCTTC CASSLTSGSYYNEQFF
- TRBJ1-6 TRBV3-1/TRBV3-2 13 - TGTGCCAGCAGCCAAGGCATCAGTTCACCCCTCCACTTT CASSQGISSPLHF
- TRBJ2-7 TRBV9 15 - TGTGCCAGCAGCGTAGGAGGGAAGGGTTCCTACGAGCAGTACTTC CASSVGGKGSYEQYF